One T cell receptor (beta chain) is described in this entry. Its antigen is currently unknown. This specimen belongs to a study of CD8+CD57+ T cells in acquired aplastic anemia. Study overall: Average DNA yield from sorted CD4+ and CD8+ cells was around 3 ug. The average read count for CD4+ cells in healthy donors was roughly 10 million.

The CDR3 spans 14 residues. The V gene lost 6 bases and the J gene lost 2 bases, with 17 bases spanning the gap. Germline values: CDR1 DFQATT, CDR2 SNEGSKA (reference sequence). Regarding the study as a whole: Common to patients and controls were twenty-nine CD8+ CDR3 sequences.

Profiles of TCR beta VDJ and CDR3 were generated from a genomic DNA template. MiXCR, run by TCRdb on the reads, gives a single entry per CDR3 protein. The table lists 190,000 or so distinct CDR3 sequences, over 60% of them singletons, with over 25% in the top ten. This receptor was identified in a human donor in good health. J is TRBJ2-7 and V is TRBV20-1, with D maybe TRBD2 (6 bases). The sequenced sample was sorted CD4+, CD8+, or CD8+CD57+ T cells (not recorded which) from PBMCs. CDR3 in amino acids: CSASSFGGTYEQYF. The CDR3 bases are TGCAGTGCCAGTAGTTTCGGCGGGACCTACGAGCAGTACTTC.